These T cell receptor beta chains were read from a single sample in a study of cytomegalovirus exposure and HLA in healthy donors. Using immunoSEQ multiplex PCR, the repertoire was profiled, and TCRdb retains in-frame clones only, with some absent. The table lists 180,000 or so clones, around 80% of them singletons, with approximately 1.4% in the top ten. Sequences were obtained from PBMCs. Source of these receptors: a man aged 40-49 years in good health and CMV-seronegative. Both conserved end residues are part of each CDR3. D genes are given only for firm matches. Only part of the rows carry a size: once, few, many, or a class if the clone is expanded.

>TRBJ2-7|TRBD1|TRBV18|.
TGTGCCAGCTCACCTGGGACAGGGGACAAATACGAGCAGTACTTC
CASSPGTGDKYEQYF
>TRBJ2-5|TRBD2|TRBV5-1|few
TGCGCCAGCAGCTTGAATGGTCCTAGCGGGGGGGCCGGTGAGACCCAGTACTTC
CASSLNGPSGGAGETQYF
>TRBJ2-2|TRBD1|TRBV10-3|once
TGTGCCATCAGTGCGACGGGACAGGGGAAGACCGGGGAGCTGTTTTTT
CAISATGQGKTGELFF
>TRBJ1-1|.|TRBV6-6|.
TGTGCCAGCCATTCCTTACAGGAGAACACTGAAGCTTTCTTT
CASHSLQENTEAFF
>TRBJ2-2|TRBD2|TRBV6-7|.
TGTGCCAGCAGTAAGTCGACTAGCGGGGGGCCTAACACCGGGGAGCTGTTTTTT
CASSKSTSGGPNTGELFF
>TRBJ2-6|.|TRBV4-1|.
TGCGCCAGCAGCCAGTTTGGGGGGTCAACTGGGGCCAACGTCCTGACTTTC
CASSQFGGSTGANVLTF
>TRBJ2-5|TRBD1|TRBV6-5|.
TGTGCCAGCAGTTACTCGAGGCAGGGGGCCGAGACCCAGTACTTC
CASSYSRQGAETQYF
>TRBJ2-7|.|TRBV28|.
TGTGCCAGCAGGTGGACTCGTTCCTACGAGCAGTACTTC
CASRWTRSYEQYF
>TRBJ2-3|TRBD2|TRBV18|.
TGTGCCAGCTCACCACAGACTAGCGGTCGACGCACAGATACGCAGTATTTT
CASSPQTSGRRTDTQYF
>TRBJ2-1|TRBD2|TRBV6-4|few
TGTGCCAGCAGTGACTCAACTAGCGGGAGGGCCTACAATGAGCAGTTCTTC
CASSDSTSGRAYNEQFF
>TRBJ1-1|.|TRBV19|.
TGTGCCAGTACCGTAGATGGGGCGCTGAACACTGAAGCTTTCTTT
CASTVDGALNTEAFF
>TRBJ1-4|TRBD1|TRBV30|once
TGTGCCTGGAATTCGGGACAGGGGTTGGCTAATGAAAAACTGTTTTTT
CAWNSGQGLANEKLFF
>TRBJ2-7|.|TRBV19|.
TGTGCCAGTAGTCGCGCAGGGTTAGGCTACGAGCAGTACTTC
CASSRAGLGYEQYF